This T cell receptor (beta chain) was sequenced in a study of T cells after yellow fever vaccination. The CDR3 has 16 residues. Germline values: CDR1 SGHTA, CDR2 FQGTGA. V dropped 4 bases and J dropped 1 base, with 14 bases sitting between them. TCRdb independently ran MiXCR on the 5' RACE reads; one entry per CDR3 protein. In the table there are roughly 85,000 distinct CDR3 sequences, 10% to 15% of which are singletons. The sample was CD8+ T cells not binding an NS4B(214-222) dextramer, sorted from PBMCs, taken less than 25 days after the first yellow fever vaccination. The chain joins TRBV7-3 to TRBJ2-1; TRBD1 might be the D (6 bases). The sequence derives from a man between 18 and 35 years old who received the YFV17D yellow fever vaccine. Written as DNA, the CDR3 is TGTGCCAGCAGCTCAAGGGGGTCTAGGTCCTACAATGAGCAGTTCTTC. Its translation is CASSSRGSRSYNEQFF.